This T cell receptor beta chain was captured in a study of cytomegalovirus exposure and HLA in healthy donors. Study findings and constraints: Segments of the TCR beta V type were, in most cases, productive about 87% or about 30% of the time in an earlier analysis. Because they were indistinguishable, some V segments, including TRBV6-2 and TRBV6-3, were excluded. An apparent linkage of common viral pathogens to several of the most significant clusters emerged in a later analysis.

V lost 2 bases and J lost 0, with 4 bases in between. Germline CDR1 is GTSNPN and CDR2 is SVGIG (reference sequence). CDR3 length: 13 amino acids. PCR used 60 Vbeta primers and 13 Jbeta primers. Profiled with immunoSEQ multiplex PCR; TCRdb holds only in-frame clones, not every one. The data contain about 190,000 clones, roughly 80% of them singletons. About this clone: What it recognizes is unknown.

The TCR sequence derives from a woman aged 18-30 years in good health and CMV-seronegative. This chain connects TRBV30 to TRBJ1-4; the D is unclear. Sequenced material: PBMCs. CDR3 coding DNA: TGTGCCTGGAGTACTACAACTAATGAAAAACTGTTTTTT. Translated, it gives CAWSTTTNEKLFF.